The subject of this entry is one TCR beta chain. What it recognizes is unknown. The source of the sample is a study of shared clonotypes between healthy human individuals. Study-level results: Researchers sampled only blood; tissue repertoires likely differ.

Recent acute infections and vaccinations were absent in the healthy HIV-negative adult donors. The repertoire was sequenced with immunoSEQ multiplex PCR; TCRdb's copy has only in-frame clones and lacks some. Of some 2,000,000 clones listed, around 95% are singletons. This clonotype was obtained from a young man in good health. Sequenced: naive CD4+ T cells sorted from blood. As for subset: CD45RA+ positively selected.

The CDR3 loop reads CASSFGVYTGELFF. The CDR3 coding sequence is TGCGCCAGCAGCTTCGGGGTCTACACCGGGGAGCTGTTTTTT. The genes are TRBV5-1 and TRBJ2-2, with a weak D call TRBD2 (5 bases). V dropped 2 bases and J dropped 3 bases, with 8 bases sitting between them. The CDR3 runs 14 residues. Looked up from germline, CDR1 is SGHRS and CDR2 is YFSETQ.